This passage covers 18 T cell receptor beta chains from one sample sequenced in a study of CD8+CD57+ T cells in acquired aplastic anemia. All patients picked for sequencing had shown, by flow cytometry, an expansion of CD8+CD57+ cells. Template material for TCR beta VDJ and CDR3 profiling consisted of genomic DNA. From the reads, TCRdb called clonotypes with MiXCR, one entry per CDR3 protein. This sample has around 200,000 distinct CDR3 sequences, with 48% found just once. Sequencing was carried out using sorted CD4+, CD8+, or CD8+CD57+ T cells (not recorded which) from PBMCs. The receptors here all came from a human donor with aplastic anemia.

The CDR3 DNA reads as TGTGCCAGCAGCTTAGCGAAAACAGGGAACACTGAAGCTTTCTTT. It codes for CASSLAKTGNTEAFF. The V and J genes are TRBV7-9 and TRBJ1-1; possible D gene TRBD1, 5 bases. The CDR3 sequence is 15 residues long. V was clipped by 0 bases and J by 1 base, with 9 bases between them. The germline V gene has CDR1 SEHNR and CDR2 FQNEAQ (reference sequence).

The chain combines TRBV20-1 with TRBJ2-3, with TRBD2 matching over 8 bases. CDR1 is DFQATT and CDR2 is SNEGSKA in the germline V gene (reference sequence). The CDR3 loop spans 16 amino acids. V was clipped by 6 bases and J by 3 bases; unmatched bases: 14. CDR3 sequence: CSAPTSTQRETDTQYF. The CDR3 nucleotides are TGCAGTGCCCCGACCTCCACTCAGCGGGAGACAGATACGCAGTATTTT.

This clonotype occurred many times. V and J are TRBV20-1 and TRBJ2-2; D remains ambiguous. Trimming cost V 3 bases and J 6 bases, with 8 bases left between them. CDR1 is DFQATT and CDR2 is SNEGSKA in the germline V gene (reference sequence). CDR3 length equals 12 residues. CDR3 sequence: CSASETPGELFF. The CDR3 nucleotides read TGCAGTGCTAGTGAGACGCCCGGGGAGCTGTTTTTT.

This clonotype was seen many times. The chain links TRBV9 to TRBJ2-7; the D gene is possibly TRBD2 (7 bases). The V gene lost 1 base and the J gene lost 3 bases, with 14 bases spanning the gap. Germline CDR1 SGDLS, CDR2 YYNGEE. The CDR3 consists of 15 residues. CDR3 in amino acids: CASSVKGGGHYEQYF. CDR3 nucleotides: TGTGCCAGCAGCGTAAAAGGGGGGGGGCACTACGAGCAGTACTTC.

The sample holds a few counts of this clonotype. The rearrangement links TRBV24-1 to TRBJ1-2; D not resolved. This CDR3 spans 12 amino acids. Between the trimmed V and J ends, which lost 3 bases and 5 bases, there was a span of 6 bases. Germline CDR1 KGHDR, CDR2 SFDVKD. DNA of the CDR3: TGTGCCACCAGTGATGGGAGGTATGGCTACACCTTC. Amino acids: CATSDGRYGYTF.

This clonotype showed up many times. This chain links TRBV12-3 or TRBV12-4 with TRBJ1-4, with D perhaps matching TRBD1 (6 bases). The CDR3 contains 13 residues. The V gene lost 6 bases and the J gene lost 8 bases, with 13 bases spanning the gap. This chain's CDR3 is CASRDSGEEKLFF. The DNA for the CDR3 is TGTGCCAGCAGGGACAGTGGGGAGGAAAAACTGTTTTTT.

The gene calls are TRBV7-9 and TRBJ1-3, with TRBD1 matching 7 bases. V trimming: 4 bases; J trimming: 4 bases; junction bases outside the gene matches: 4. Germline values: CDR1 SEHNR, CDR2 FQNEAQ (reference sequence). This CDR3 spans 14 amino acids. The CDR3 coding sequence is TGTGCCAGCAGCTCTCGGACAGGAGGAAACACCATATATTTT. It is translated as CASSSRTGGNTIYF.

The chain couples TRBV7-9 to TRBJ2-7; D call uncertain. Per germline, CDR1 SEHNR and CDR2 FQNEAQ (reference sequence). The ends were cut back, 6 bases at V and 1 base at J, with 4 bases in the middle. CDR3 length equals 11 residues. The CDR3 here is CASSFSYEQYF. In nucleotides, the CDR3 is TGTGCCAGCAGTTTTTCCTACGAGCAGTACTTC. Full variable domain (rest looked up from reference TRBV7-9 and TRBJ2-7): DTGVSQNPRHKITKRGQNVTFRCDPISEHNRLYWYRQTLGQGPEFLTYFQNEAQLEKSRLLSDRFSAERPKGSFSTLEIQRTEQGDSAMYLCASSFSYEQYFGPGTRLTVT.

The sample holds many counts of this clonotype. The chain links TRBV5-1 to TRBJ1-2; the match to TRBD1 covers 11 bases. Germline CDR1 and CDR2: SGHRS and YFSETQ. Germline trimming cut 6 bases from V and 5 bases from J; bases unmatched to any gene: 6. The CDR3 is made up of 14 amino acids. In nucleotides, the CDR3 is TGCGCCAGCACCCCAGGACAGGGGGCTTATGGCTACACCTTC. Amino acids: CASTPGQGAYGYTF.

This clonotype was found a few times. The J gene is TRBJ2-7, the V gene TRBV7-9; 9 nucleotides match TRBD2. The length of the CDR3 is 15 residues. V lost 5 bases, J lost 7 bases, and 12 bases stayed unmatched. Per germline, CDR1 SEHNR and CDR2 FQNEAQ (reference sequence). The CDR3 loop reads CASSARGLAVGEQYF. The CDR3 coding sequence is TGTGCCAGCAGCGCCCGGGGACTAGCAGTAGGAGAGCAGTACTTC.

This sequence joins TRBV19 and TRBJ2-1; D is unclear. Germline V gives CDR1 LNHDA, CDR2 SQIVND (reference sequence). The V gene lost 0 bases and the J gene lost 7 bases, with 10 bases spanning the gap. This CDR3 contains 14 residues. The CDR3: CASSIDPHYNEQFF. The CDR3 DNA reads TGTGCCAGTAGTATAGATCCCCACTATAATGAGCAGTTCTTC.

This clonotype was seen a handful of times. The rearrangement joins TRBV20-1 to TRBJ2-7; TRBD2 agrees at 10 bases. The CDR3 is 15 residues long. The germline CDR1 and CDR2 sequences are DFQATT and SNEGSKA (reference sequence). The junction had 8 bases not matched to a gene; V was cut back by 0 bases and J by 6 bases. The CDR3 protein is CSARDGSGREFEQYF. The CDR3 DNA reads as TGCAGTGCTAGAGATGGCAGCGGGAGGGAATTCGAGCAGTACTTC.

The rearrangement joins TRBV9 to TRBJ1-4, with D unclear. The germline V and J ends were trimmed by 0 bases and 3 bases, with 9 bases remaining between them. CDR3 length: 15 residues. Germline loops: CDR1 SGDLS, CDR2 YYNGEE. CDR3 sequence reads: CASSVVGSPNEKLFF. CDR3 nucleotides: TGTGCCAGCAGCGTAGTAGGGAGTCCTAATGAAAAACTGTTTTTT.

The chain carries TRBV7-2 and TRBJ2-1; D is uncertain. The V gene lost 8 bases and the J gene lost 8 bases, with 10 bases spanning the gap. Germline CDR1 SGHTA, CDR2 FQGNSA. This CDR3 region has 11 residues. Here the CDR3 DNA reads TGTGCCAGCCGGGTATTGGATGAGCAGTTCTTC. Amino acid sequence: CASRVLDEQFF.

This clonotype has a count of ten or more. The CDR3 loop is CASSERGQASRSPLHF. In DNA form, the CDR3 reads TGCGCCAGCAGTGAAAGGGGCCAGGCAAGTCGGTCACCCCTCCACTTT. The V and J genes are TRBV10-2 and TRBJ1-6, with D possibly matching TRBD1 (5 bases). CDR3 size: 16 residues. The V end was cut by 3 bases, the J end by 10 bases, with 19 bases between. The V gene's germline CDR1 is WSHSY and CDR2 SAAADI.

This clonotype was detected only once. V and J are TRBV20-1 and TRBJ1-5, with TRBD1 as a possible D gene (5 bases). The CDR3 length is 14 residues. Trimming removed 3 bases at V and 0 bases at J, with 9 bases between. Germline V gives CDR1 DFQATT, CDR2 SNEGSKA (reference sequence). The CDR3 coding sequence is TGCAGTGCTAGCCAGGACATTAGCAATCAGCCCCAGCATTTT. Its protein is CSASQDISNQPQHF.

Many counts were recorded for this clonotype. The V and J genes are TRBV19 and TRBJ2-7; the match to TRBD2 covers 8 bases. The V gene's germline CDR1 is LNHDA and CDR2 SQIVND (reference sequence). There are 16 residues in the CDR3. Trimming at V came to 5 bases and at J to 2 bases, leaving 11 bases not matched to a gene. The DNA of the CDR3 is TGTGCCAGTAGTCTCCGAAGCGGGGGAGATCCCTACGAGCAGTACTTC. It yields the protein CASSLRSGGDPYEQYF.

In its sample, this clonotype was seen many times. The J gene is TRBJ2-2, the V gene TRBV7-8; either TRBD1 or TRBD2 may fit D (5 bases each). Trimming pared 5 bases from V and 4 bases from J, leaving 14 bases between. CDR1 and CDR2 from the germline V gene are SGHVS and FQNEAQ. The CDR3 sequence is 15 residues long. The CDR3 reads CASSPQGRGTGELFF. CDR3 coding DNA: TGTGCCAGCAGCCCCCAGGGTCGGGGCACCGGGGAGCTGTTTTTT.